This TCR beta chain comes out of a study of Ad26.COV2.S vaccination and SARS-CoV-2 variants. As to treatment: 15 to 20 received Ad26.COV2.S at low or high dose, single or two shots; five or six received placebo; per-sample allocation not given. On day 63 after the first injection, vaccine and placebo recipients gave samples. Boston supplied an adult donor aged 18-55 years. Sequenced by immunoSEQ multiplex PCR; TCRdb stores in-frame clones only, minus some. The sample consists of about 350,000 clones, roughly 90% of them appearing once. Here the sequenced sample was peripheral blood, taken in a trial of Ad26.COV2.S vaccine versus placebo. This clonotype originated in a person aged 18-65 years who received the Ad26.COV2.S COVID-19 vaccine or a placebo.

The CDR3 DNA reads TGTGCCAGTAGCCCATATGGAGGTGAGCAGTTCTTC. The encoded protein is CASSPYGGEQFF. The V and J genes are TRBV19 and TRBJ2-1; TRBD2 might be the D (5 bases). Germline-derived CDR1 and CDR2 are LNHDA and SQIVND (reference sequence). This CDR3 region has 12 residues. V lost 6 bases and J 9 bases, leaving 12 bases between the germline ends. Using reference TRBV19 and TRBJ2-1 for the parts outside the CDR3, the full variable domain is DGGITQSPKYLFRKEGQNVTLSCEQNLNHDAMYWYRQDPGQGLRLIYYSQIVNDFQKGDIAEGYSVSREKKESFPLTVTSAQKNPTAFYLCASSPYGGEQFFGPGTRLTVL.